The clone carrying this T cell receptor beta chain was seen a single time. The antigen remains undetermined. Profiled with immunoSEQ multiplex PCR; TCRdb holds only in-frame clones, not every one. Seen here are some 1,600,000 clones, approximately 98% observed once, and the top ten hold about 0.42%. These data are taken from a study of shared clonotypes between healthy human individuals. Study context: CD4 naive cells filled three plates per donor, CD4 memory three, CD8 naive two and CD8 memory one.

Findings of the study overall: Rarefaction analysis demonstrated incomplete sorted-subset sequencing notwithstanding large depth.

The sequence was obtained from a man in his thirties or forties in good health. Material: naive CD4+ T cells sorted from blood. The subset was: CD45RA+ positively selected.

The CDR3 spells CASSLVRQGKAFF. The CDR3 coding sequence is TGTGCCAGCAGCTTAGTTAGACAGGGAAAAGCTTTCTTT. This chain connects TRBV5-6 to TRBJ1-1, with 7 bases that match TRBD1. V shed 2 bases and J 9 bases; nucleotides not matched to a gene: 7. CDR3 length equals 13 residues. CDR1 is SGHDT, CDR2 YYEEEE, per germline. Variable domain in full (rest from reference TRBV5-6 and TRBJ1-1): DAGVTQSPTHLIKTRGQQVTLRCSPKSGHDTVSWYQQALGQGPQFIFQYYEEEERQRGNFPDRFSGHQFPNYSSELNVNALLLGDSALYLCASSLVRQGKAFFGQGTRLTVV.